Here is one TCR beta chain with its context. The antigen is undetermined. CDR1 is MRHNA, CDR2 SNTAGT, per germline. Trimming at V came to 4 bases and at J to 7 bases, leaving 10 bases not matched to a gene. The CDR3 has 15 amino acids. This entry belongs to a study of a mutant IDH1 vaccine in newly diagnosed glioma. Study in general: Patients began vaccination 4-6 weeks after radiotherapy alone, or with temozolomide cycles. There were approximately 62% males and 37.5% females among treated patients, whose mean age was approximately 40 years. Most had both radiotherapy and temozolomide beforehand; others had only one. General observations from the study: Among all patients, vaccine-induced immune responses occurred in about 93%.

Measured with immunoSEQ multiplex PCR; TCRdb has only the in-frame clones, and not every one. The repertoire holds 82,000 or so clones, with approximately 85% as singletons. The time point denotes: week 23, last vaccination. Vaccination comprised doses that each held 300 ug of mutant IDH1 20-mer peptide, plus topical imiquimod. The chain joins TRBV6-4 to TRBJ2-1, with 7 bases aligning to TRBD1. Sequences were derived from PBMCs, sampled from a glioma patient whose treatment included an IDH1 peptide vaccine. This receptor was obtained from a young man with glioma. Some clones in this sample may be carry-over from other donors' samples. Here the CDR3 DNA reads TGTGCCAGCAGTGCCTCAGGGGGTCAGGGTAATGAGCAGTTCTTC. Its protein is CASSASGGQGNEQFF.